Below, one T cell receptor beta chain is given with its context. Its antigen remains unidentified. Base qualities are not provided; no much larger clone lies one nucleotide away. The sample originates from a study of CD8+ T cells in alopecia areata listed by TCRdb under 2018. A note on the overall study: The treated patients, all with moderate-to-severe alopecia areata, were enrolled in an open-label pilot trial of oral tofacitinib given at 5 to 10 mg twice daily. Clonality in the scalp was compared among normal scalp (n=4), patchy alopecia areata scalp (n=8), and alopecia totalis/universalis scalp (n=8). High-throughput TCRbeta sequencing was used to examine T cell clonal expansion in alopecia areata in both the C3H/HeJ mouse model and human patients. Patients stayed on tofacitinib for 6 to 18 months and then had 6 months of follow-up off drug so that delayed response and recurrence could be assessed. The RNA source kit depended on sample type: the PAXgene miRNA kit for fixed scalp, the miRNeasy kit for PBMCs, and the RNeasy kit for mouse skin. TCRbeta CDR3 regions were amplified by immunoSEQ multiplex PCR with 35 Vbeta forward and 13 Jbeta reverse primers. In humans, TCRbeta sequencing was performed on scalp tissue and on sorted CD4+ and CD8+ peripheral blood T cells from healthy controls and from patients with patchy or totalis/universalis alopecia areata. Biopsies were taken from tofacitinib-treated patients at baseline and again at 4 and 24 weeks into treatment, and several of those patients also had a later scalp biopsy.

The receptor library was made with the immunoSEQ multiplex PCR assay. For TCR sequencing, RNA was extracted from every sample and reverse transcribed into cDNA to serve as template. First-strand cDNA was synthesized with SuperScript III using a 2:1 mix of oligo-dT and random hexamers. A synthetic immune receptor repertoire was used to measure amplification bias, and any remaining bias was corrected computationally. From the authors' description of their analysis: After raw reads were preprocessed to remove errors, the CDR3 was defined following IMGT conventions as running from the conserved cysteine to phenylalanine. Clonality was computed as 1 minus the Shannon entropy, with the entropy normalized by log2 of the number of productive unique TCRs. Whether each scalp clone was CD4 or CD8 was inferred by checking scalp TCRbeta sequences against the CD4 and CD8 repertoires from sorted blood. TCRdb took over this immuneACCESS table, retaining in-frame rearrangements with V and J assigned. Such tables are incomplete; in checked studies, under half of the missing clones stem from an unresolved V gene, and the remainder is unexplained. V, J and clone size reflect that table, while D and trimming were determined from the DNA. This sample holds about 150,000 clones; around 87% were observed only once. Jointly, the top ten make up roughly 16% of the sample.

According to the study, the label for this sample's time point signals: baseline before oral tofacitinib. From alopecia areata patients, peripheral blood was collected along with lesional scalp punch biopsies. PBMCs were isolated by density centrifugation and stained for CD3, CD4 and CD8, after which CD4+ and CD8+ T cells were sorted on a FACSAria. The germline V gene provides CDR1 WSHSY and CDR2 SAAADI. The CDR3 has 14 amino acids, counting the end cysteine and phenylalanine. Just CDR3 DNA is preserved here, 42 bases in frame from base 1. Trimming at the junction amounts to 2 bases on V and 3 bases on J, and the germline ends lie 11 bases apart. The full study reports these points: Resident alphabeta T cells in normal human skin are also sequenced, complicating scalp TCR repertoire analysis, unlike mouse skin dominated by gammadelta T cells. TCR sequences shared between patients were less clear than in mice, possibly partly because of HLA diversity in the patient population. Higher clonality and more expanded CD8+ clones were observed in lesional scalp than in normal scalp, particularly in alopecia totalis/universalis, a finding suggestive of antigenic drive.

This specimen consisted of CD8+ T cells sorted from blood, obtained at week 0. This receptor chain uses TRBV10-2 and TRBJ2-7, with no reliable assignment of the D segment. This sequence was found in a human donor with alopecia areata. The nucleotide sequence is TGCGCCAGCAGTGAGACCGGGCCCAACTACGAGCAGTACTTC. This encodes CASSETGPNYEQYF.